The source of this T cell receptor (beta chain) is a study of neoadjuvant anti-PD-1 for oral cavity cancer. General study results and limits: Higher pretreatment blood Treg/Th17 ratios correlated with higher pretreatment blood and lower post-treatment tumor TCRbeta clonality. Each response group had just a few patients in TCR analyses.

Generated by immunoSEQ multiplex PCR, the TCRdb table keeps only in-frame clones and is missing some. Of 12,000 or so clones listed, 65% to 75% are singletons. V lost 5 bases, J lost 6 bases, and 5 bases stayed unmatched. The CDR3 has 13 residues. Germline loops: CDR1 SGHRS, CDR2 YFSETQ. The time point is: after neoadjuvant nivolumab, at surgical resection. This clone has just a few counts. Its target is unknown. The TCR sequence derives from a person between 35 and 79 years old with oral cavity squamous cell carcinoma. The chain joins TRBV5-1 to TRBJ1-2; 9 nucleotides match TRBD1. The sample in question was PBMCs, obtained after nivolumab (anti-PD-1) treatment. CDR3 sequence: CASRIDRGNGYTF. CDR3 nucleotide sequence: TGCGCCAGCAGAATCGACAGGGGGAATGGCTACACCTTC. The full variable domain, its missing parts supplied by reference TRBV5-1 and TRBJ1-2, is KAGVTQTPRYLIKTRGQQVTLSCSPISGHRSVSWYQQTPGQGLQFLFEYFSETQRNKGNFPGRFSGRQFSNSRSEMNVSTLELGDSALYLCASRIDRGNGYTFGSGTRLTVV.